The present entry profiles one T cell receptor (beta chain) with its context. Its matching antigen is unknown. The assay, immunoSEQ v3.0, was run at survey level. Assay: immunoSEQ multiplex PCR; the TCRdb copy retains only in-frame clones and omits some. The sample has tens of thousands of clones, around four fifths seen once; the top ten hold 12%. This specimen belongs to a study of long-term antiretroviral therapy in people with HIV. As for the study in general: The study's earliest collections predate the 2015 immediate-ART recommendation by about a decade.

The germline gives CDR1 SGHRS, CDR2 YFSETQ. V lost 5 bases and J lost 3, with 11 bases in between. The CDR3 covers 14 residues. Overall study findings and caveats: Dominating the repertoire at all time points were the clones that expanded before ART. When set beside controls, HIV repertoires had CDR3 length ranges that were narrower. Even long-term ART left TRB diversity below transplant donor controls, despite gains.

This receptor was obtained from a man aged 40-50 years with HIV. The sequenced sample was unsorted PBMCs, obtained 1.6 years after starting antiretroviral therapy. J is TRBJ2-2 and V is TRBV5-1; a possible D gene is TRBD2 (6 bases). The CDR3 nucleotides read TGCGCCAGCAGGACTAGGAGTGACACCGGGGAGCTGTTTTTT. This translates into CASRTRSDTGELFF.